Listed here are 12 T cell receptor beta chains from one sample, sequenced in a study of cytomegalovirus exposure and HLA in healthy donors. Vbeta (60) and Jbeta (13) primers were used in the PCR. TCRdb keeps only in-frame clones here, not all; method: immunoSEQ multiplex PCR. The sample has 200,000 or so clones; about 83% are singletons. Sequencing used PBMCs. The receptors shown here come from a woman between 25 and 40 years old in good health and CMV-seropositive.

This chain uses TRBV27 with TRBJ2-3; a possible D gene is TRBD1 (6 bases). CDR1 MNHEY and CDR2 SMNVEV come from the germline V gene (reference sequence). CDR3 size: 17 residues. V shed 5 bases and J shed 0 bases, with 18 bases lying between them. CDR3 sequence: CASSPLGHDSSTDTQYF. The CDR3 coding sequence is TGTGCCAGCAGTCCCCTGGGACACGACTCTAGCACAGATACGCAGTATTTT.

The chain has TRBV6-5 and TRBJ2-7; perhaps TRBD2 as D (5 bases). The CDR3 length is 15 residues. Between the trimmed V and J ends, which lost 4 bases and 7 bases, there was a span of 20 bases. From germline, CDR1 is MNHEY and CDR2 SVGAGI. The CDR3, as DNA: TGTGCCAGCAGTTCCACACAGAGGGCGGCGCGGGAGCAGTACTTC. It yields the protein CASSSTQRAAREQYF.

Only a few counts were recorded for this clone. The V and J genes are TRBV7-9 and TRBJ1-1; possibly TRBD1 for D (5 bases). The CDR3 extends over 13 amino acids. V was shortened by 7 bases and J by 6 bases, with 15 bases between the two germline ends. Germline V lookup: CDR1 SEHNR, CDR2 FQNEAQ (reference sequence). This CDR3 is CASISKGFAEAFF. The CDR3, as DNA: TGTGCCAGCATAAGTAAGGGGTTCGCTGAAGCTTTCTTT.

The chain links TRBV6-5 to TRBJ2-3; 7 nucleotides match TRBD2. Losses at the gene ends were 5 bases for V and 5 bases for J; bases not matched to a gene: 4. Germline-derived CDR1 and CDR2 are MNHEY and SVGAGI. The CDR3 spans 13 residues. The CDR3 coding sequence is TGTGCCAGCAGTCCCGCGGGAGAAGATACGCAGTATTTT. It translates to CASSPAGEDTQYF.

The chain couples TRBV5-1 to TRBJ2-2, with 16 bases identical to TRBD2. V was pared by 4 bases and J by 6 bases, with 6 bases of the junction left unmatched. The CDR3 is made up of 17 amino acids. From germline, CDR1 is SGHRS and CDR2 YFSETQ. CDR3 protein: CASSKGLAGGPPGELFF. The CDR3 DNA reads as TGCGCCAGCAGCAAGGGACTAGCGGGGGGGCCTCCCGGGGAGCTGTTTTTT. The variable domain in full, with the rest retrieved from reference TRBV5-1 and TRBJ2-2, is KAGVTQTPRYLIKTRGQQVTLSCSPISGHRSVSWYQQTPGQGLQFLFEYFSETQRNKGNFPGRFSGRQFSNSRSEMNVSTLELGDSALYLCASSKGLAGGPPGELFFGEGSRLTVL.

Only a few counts were recorded for this clone. V is TRBV19 and J is TRBJ2-7; 7 nucleotides line up with TRBD1. Germline CDR1 and CDR2: LNHDA and SQIVND (reference sequence). J lost 4 bases, V lost 9 bases, and 9 bases had no gene match. The CDR3 extends over 13 amino acids. The CDR3 sequence is CASGKGARYEQYF. The CDR3 DNA reads TGTGCCAGCGGGAAGGGGGCGCGTTACGAGCAGTACTTC.

As to this clone: The junction departs from germline at one end; a sequencing error may be responsible. The rearrangement uses TRBV4-3 and TRBJ1-4; TRBD1 might be the D (5 bases). This CDR3 contains 13 residues. Germline V lookup: CDR1 LGHNA, CDR2 YSLEER. In nucleotides, the CDR3 is TGCGCCAGCAGCCAAGATCGTTCCCAGGGAAAAATTTTT. Translated: CASSQDRSQGKIF.

The rearrangement links TRBV6-6 to TRBJ1-3; 8 bases fit TRBD1. Looked up from germline, CDR1 is MNHNY and CDR2 is SVGAGI (reference sequence). The V and J ends lost 1 base and 3 bases, in that order; junction bases with no gene match: 5. The CDR3 consists of 16 residues. The chain's CDR3 is CASSYWEGTGGNTIYF. CDR3 DNA: TGTGCCAGCAGTTACTGGGAGGGGACAGGTGGAAACACCATATATTTT.

The genes are TRBV4-2 and TRBJ1-6; 8 positions agree with TRBD1. This CDR3 has 18 amino acids. Germline CDR1 LGHNA, CDR2 YNFKEQ. The V and J ends lost 3 bases and 5 bases, in that order; junction bases with no gene match: 12. CDR3 sequence reads: CASSHAGQGTLNNSPLHF. In nucleotides, the CDR3 is TGTGCCAGCAGCCATGCAGGACAGGGAACTTTGAATAATTCACCCCTCCACTTT.

The rearrangement joins TRBV25-1 to TRBJ1-5, with D uncertain. Trimming took 5 bases from V and 4 from J, leaving 9 bases between them. CDR1 MGHDK and CDR2 SYGVNS come from the germline V gene. CDR3 length: 13 amino acids. The chain's CDR3 is CASSKESNQPQHF. The CDR3 DNA is TGTGCCAGCAGTAAAGAGAGTAATCAGCCCCAGCATTTT.

The chain couples TRBV10-1 to TRBJ1-1; D is uncertain. This CDR3 is 13 amino acids long. Germline V lookup: CDR1 WNHNN, CDR2 SYGVQD (reference sequence). The V and J ends lost 0 bases and 7 bases respectively, with 9 bases between them. Here the CDR3 reads CASSESKSGEAFF. In DNA form, the CDR3 reads TGCGCCAGCAGTGAGTCGAAGTCGGGTGAAGCTTTCTTT.

The chain recombines TRBV5-1 with TRBJ1-5; possible D gene TRBD1, 6 bases. Germline V lookup: CDR1 SGHRS, CDR2 YFSETQ. V was shortened by 4 bases and J by 4 bases, with 15 bases between the two germline ends. The CDR3 has 15 residues. CDR3: CASSPGQNTNQPQHF. Here the CDR3 DNA reads TGCGCCAGCAGCCCGGGACAAAACACTAATCAGCCCCAGCATTTT.